This T cell receptor (beta chain) was sequenced for a study of cytomegalovirus exposure and HLA in healthy donors. General study findings and limits: TCR beta chain V- and J-gene trimming was linked, in a later analysis, to a missense variant in DCLRE1C. In a later analysis, specific HLA alleles were associated with 15,000 to 20,000 TCR beta sequences at a 0.05 false discovery rate. By a later analysis, the bulk of CMV-associated TCR beta chains appeared HLA-restricted.

The PCR employed 60 Vbeta primers together with 13 Jbeta primers. The data were produced by immunoSEQ multiplex PCR, yet TCRdb's version contains in-frame clones alone and is incomplete. The table includes under 250,000 clones, over 75% detected once. For this clone: Its antigen remains unknown.

The CDR3 sequence is 14 residues long. Unmatched junction bases numbered 0, after V lost 2 bases and J lost 3 bases. Germline V gene sequence: CDR1 MNHNS, CDR2 SASEGT. This TCR was sampled from a woman in her twenties or thirties in good health and CMV-seronegative. The sample comprised PBMCs. This chain uses TRBV6-1 with TRBJ2-7, with 11 positions matching TRBD2. For the CDR3, the DNA is TGTGCCAGCAGTGAACTAGCGGGGGGCTACGAGCAGTACTTC. This translates into CASSELAGGYEQYF.